The rows below give T cell receptor beta chains drawn from one sample of a study of identical twins. From the 5' RACE reads, TCRdb called clonotypes with MiXCR, one entry per CDR3 protein. Among under 250,000 distinct CDR3 sequences listed, around 9.6% were seen once. Sequenced material: memory (CD45RO+) T cells sorted from blood. The receptors come from a woman between 18 and 29 years old in good health. The CDR3 runs from the conserved cysteine through the conserved F or W. The order of the fields is clone size, V gene, J gene, D gene, CDR3 protein, CDR3 DNA. The D gene is left open where the match is weak. Size tells how often a clone was seen (once, few, many) or the class of an expanded clone, and some rows leave it out.

>few|TRBV3-1|TRBJ1-6|TRBD1
CASSLGQGRNSPLHF
TGTGCCAGCAGCCTTGGACAGGGGAGAAATTCACCCCTCCACTTT
>few|TRBV11-2|TRBJ2-1|.
CASSLLNWGLYNEQFF
TGTGCCAGCAGCTTGTTAAACTGGGGGCTATACAATGAGCAGTTCTTC
>few|TRBV6-2/TRBV6-3|TRBJ2-1|TRBD2
CASRTSSYDEQFF
TGTGCCAGCAGGACTAGCAGCTACGATGAGCAGTTCTTC
>medium-sized|TRBV20-1|TRBJ2-2|TRBD2
CSGTSGKRGELFF
TGCAGTGGGACTAGCGGCAAGCGGGGGGAGCTGTTTTTT
>few|TRBV10-2|TRBJ2-7|.
CASSPPLRPLSYEQYF
TGCGCCAGCAGTCCCCCCCTTCGCCCCCTTTCCTACGAGCAGTACTTC
>few|TRBV7-2|TRBJ2-3|.
CASSLDSGTDTQYF
TGTGCCAGCAGCTTAGATAGCGGCACAGATACGCAGTATTTT
>.|TRBV29-1|TRBJ2-3|.
CSVDASQTDTQYF
TGCAGCGTTGATGCGAGTCAAACAGATACGCAGTATTTT
>few|TRBV20-1|TRBJ2-7|TRBD2
CSARDHLADPYEQYF
TGCAGTGCTAGAGATCATCTAGCGGACCCCTACGAGCAGTACTTC
>many|TRBV12-3/TRBV12-4|TRBJ2-3|.
CASRFGTDTQYF
TGTGCCAGCAGGTTTGGCACAGATACGCAGTATTTT
>.|TRBV19|TRBJ2-1|TRBD2
CASSTTLTSGRAQGVF
TGTGCCAGTAGTACAACCCTGACTAGCGGGAGGGCCCAGGGGGTCTTC
>few|TRBV19|TRBJ2-4|.
CASSPMYGSGKNIQYF
TGTGCCAGTAGTCCCATGTACGGTAGCGGCAAAAACATTCAGTACTTC
>few|TRBV27|TRBJ1-3|.
CASSPGGTIYF
TGTGCCAGCAGCCCGGGGGGCACCATATATTTT
>many|TRBV5-5|TRBJ2-7|TRBD1
CASSIRAGQGSSYEQYF
TGTGCCAGCAGCATACGCGCCGGACAGGGGAGCTCCTACGAGCAGTACTTC
>.|TRBV15|TRBJ2-7|.
CATSRNPDSSYEQYF
TGTGCCACCAGCAGGAACCCGGACAGCTCCTACGAGCAGTACTTC
>few|TRBV7-9|TRBJ2-3|TRBD2
CASSPLAGAADTQYF
TGTGCCAGCAGCCCCTTAGCGGGAGCGGCAGATACGCAGTATTTT
>.|TRBV7-7|TRBJ2-3|TRBD1
CASSLGTGEGDTQYF
TGTGCTAGCAGCCTCGGGACAGGGGAGGGAGATACGCAGTATTTT